Given below is one TCR beta chain in context. Antigen specificity is unknown. Distinct nucleotide sequences in the sample also encode this CDR3. The entry originates in a study of cytomegalovirus exposure and HLA in healthy donors. The study's findings and limits: The CMV antigen specificity of a few CMV-associated chains was confirmed through in vitro analysis. Sequencing likely generated an artifact that appeared as a cluster of highly shared sequence variants.

V shed 5 bases and J shed 1 base, with 10 bases lying between them. This CDR3 has 14 residues. Germline assignment: CDR1 MNHEY and CDR2 SMNVEV (reference sequence). The PCR was carried out with 60 Vbeta primers and 13 Jbeta primers. Method: immunoSEQ multiplex PCR; TCRdb's copy keeps in-frame clones and lacks some. Among some 150,000 clones listed, 60% to 70% were seen once. Material: PBMCs. V gene TRBV27 combines with J gene TRBJ2-3; D is unclear. The sequence derives from an older woman in good health and CMV-seropositive. Here the CDR3 DNA reads TGTGCCAGCAGTAGGCTGGCGGGCACAGATACGCAGTATTTT. It codes for CASSRLAGTDTQYF.